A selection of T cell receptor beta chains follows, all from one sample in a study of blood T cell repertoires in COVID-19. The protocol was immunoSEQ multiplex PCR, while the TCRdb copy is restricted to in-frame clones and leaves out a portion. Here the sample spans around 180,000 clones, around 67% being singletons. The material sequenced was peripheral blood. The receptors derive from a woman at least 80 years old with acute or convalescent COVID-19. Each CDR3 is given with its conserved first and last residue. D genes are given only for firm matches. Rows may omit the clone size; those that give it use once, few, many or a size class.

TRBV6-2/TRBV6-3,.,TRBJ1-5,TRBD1,TGTGCCAGCAGTGACAGGGTCGGCAATCAGCCCCAGCATTTT,CASSDRVGNQPQHF
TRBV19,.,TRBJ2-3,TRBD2,TGTGCCAGTAGTGCCGGACTAGCGGAAATCATTACAGATACGCAGTATTTT,CASSAGLAEIITDTQYF
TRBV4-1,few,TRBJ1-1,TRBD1,TGCGCCAGCAGCGGGACAGCTCTGAACACTGAAGCTTTCTTT,CASSGTALNTEAFF
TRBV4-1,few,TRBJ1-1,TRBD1,TGCGCCAGCAGCCCCAGACAGGGACACACTGAAGCTTTCTTT,CASSPRQGHTEAFF
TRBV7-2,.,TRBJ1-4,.,TGTGCCAGCAGCTTAGGTGGGGGCGGAACTAATGAAAAACTGTTTTTT,CASSLGGGGTNEKLFF
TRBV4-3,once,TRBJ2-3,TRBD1,TGCGCCAGCAGCTTGGACAGGAGCACAGATACGCAGTATTTT,CASSLDRSTDTQYF
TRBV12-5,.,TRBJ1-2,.,TGTGCTAGTGGTTTGGACTGGGGAGCTAACTATGGCTACACCTTC,CASGLDWGANYGYTF
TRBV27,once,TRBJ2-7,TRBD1,TGTGCCAGCAGTTGGACAGGGGGCCGGGGTGGGTCCTACGAGCAGTACTTC,CASSWTGGRGGSYEQYF
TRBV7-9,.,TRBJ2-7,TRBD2,TGTGCCAGCAGCCAGACTAGCGGACGCTCCTACGAGCAGTACTTC,CASSQTSGRSYEQYF
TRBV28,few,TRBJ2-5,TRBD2,TGTGCCAGCGGACCTAGCGGGAGGTACCAAGAGACCCAGTACTTC,CASGPSGRYQETQYF
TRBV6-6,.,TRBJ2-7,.,TGTGCCAGCACCTCCGGACAGTCCTACGAGCAGTACTTC,CASTSGQSYEQYF
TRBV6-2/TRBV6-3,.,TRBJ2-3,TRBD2,TGTGCCAGCAGTCGATCCGGGACTAGCGCTTATACGCAGTATTTT,CASSRSGTSAYTQYF
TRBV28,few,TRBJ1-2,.,TGTGCCAGCAGTACGCACCCGGGGAGGGTCCACTATGGCTACACCTTC,CASSTHPGRVHYGYTF
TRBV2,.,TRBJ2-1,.,TGTGCCAGCAGTGGGGGCGCCTACAATGAGCAGTTCTTC,CASSGGAYNEQFF
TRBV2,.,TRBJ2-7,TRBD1,TGTGCCAGCAGCCCCATTGGACAGGGCTCTGAAGAGCAGTACTTC,CASSPIGQGSEEQYF
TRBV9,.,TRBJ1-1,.,TGTGCCAGCAGCATCCAGCCGGGAGGGAACACTGAAGCTTTCTTT,CASSIQPGGNTEAFF
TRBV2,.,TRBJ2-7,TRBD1,TGTGCCAGCAGCCAGACAGGGGACTACGAGCAGTACTTC,CASSQTGDYEQYF
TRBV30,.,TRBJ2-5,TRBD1,TGTGCCTGGATCCCAACGGGACAGCAAGAGACCCAGTACTTC,CAWIPTGQQETQYF
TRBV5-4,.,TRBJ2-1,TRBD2,TGTGCCAGCAGCCCGGGACTAGCGGACATACCGTACAATGAGCAGTTCTTC,CASSPGLADIPYNEQFF
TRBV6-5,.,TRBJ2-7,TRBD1,TGTGCCAGCAACTCCGGACAGGGTTCCAACGAGCAGTACTTC,CASNSGQGSNEQYF
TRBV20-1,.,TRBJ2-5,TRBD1,TGCAGTGCAACAGGGGGCCGGGACCAGTACTTC,CSATGGRDQYF
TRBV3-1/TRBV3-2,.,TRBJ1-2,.,TGTGCCAGCAGCCAAAGCTTAACAGTGAAGCAAAAGTATGGCTACACCTTC,CASSQSLTVKQKYGYTF
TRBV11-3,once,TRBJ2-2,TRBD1,TGTGCCAGCAGTCGGACAGGGGCGGGCACCGGGGAGCTGTTTTTT,CASSRTGAGTGELFF
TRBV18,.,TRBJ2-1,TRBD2,TGTGCCAGCTCACCTCCAACTCGAACCGGGACTAGCGGGGAGCAGTTCTTC,CASSPPTRTGTSGEQFF
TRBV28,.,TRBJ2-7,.,TGTGCCAGCAGTTTTATGGGGAGTATTGAGCAGTACTTC,CASSFMGSIEQYF
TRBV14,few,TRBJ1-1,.,TGTGCCAGCAGCCAAGATCATGGGGCGGCGATGAACACTGAAGCTTTCTTT,CASSQDHGAAMNTEAFF
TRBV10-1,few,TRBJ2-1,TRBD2,TGCGCCAGCAGTCTAGCGGGTTTCAGCAATGAGCAGTTCTTC,CASSLAGFSNEQFF
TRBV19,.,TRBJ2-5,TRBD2,TGTGCCAGTAGTATGCAAGCGGGAGGGCCAAGAGAGACCCAGTACTTC,CASSMQAGGPRETQYF
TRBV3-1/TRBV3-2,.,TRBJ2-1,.,TGTGCCAGCAGCCAAGGGGTACCAGGGCCTGATGAGCAGTTCTTC,CASSQGVPGPDEQFF